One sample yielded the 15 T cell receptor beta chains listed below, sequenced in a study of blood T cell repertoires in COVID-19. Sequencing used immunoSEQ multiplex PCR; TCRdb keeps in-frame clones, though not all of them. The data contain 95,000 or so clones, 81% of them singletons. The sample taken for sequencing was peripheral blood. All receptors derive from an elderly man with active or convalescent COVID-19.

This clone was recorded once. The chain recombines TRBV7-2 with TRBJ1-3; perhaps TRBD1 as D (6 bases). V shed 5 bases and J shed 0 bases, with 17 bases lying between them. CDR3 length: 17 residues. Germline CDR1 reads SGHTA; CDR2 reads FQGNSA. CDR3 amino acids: CASSPYAGAGSGNTIYF. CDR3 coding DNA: TGTGCCAGCAGCCCGTACGCGGGGGCAGGCTCTGGAAACACCATATATTTT.

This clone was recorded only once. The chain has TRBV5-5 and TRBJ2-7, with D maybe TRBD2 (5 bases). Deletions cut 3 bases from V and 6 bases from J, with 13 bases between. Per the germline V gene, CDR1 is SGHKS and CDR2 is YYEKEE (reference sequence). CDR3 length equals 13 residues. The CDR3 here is CASSSRTAGEQYF. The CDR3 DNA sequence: TGTGCCAGCAGCTCGCGGACGGCGGGCGAGCAGTACTTC.

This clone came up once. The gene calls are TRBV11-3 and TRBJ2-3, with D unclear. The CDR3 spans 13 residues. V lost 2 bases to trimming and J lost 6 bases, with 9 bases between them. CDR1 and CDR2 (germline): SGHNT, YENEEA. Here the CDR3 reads CASSLSGWDTQYF. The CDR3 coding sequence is TGTGCCAGCAGCTTATCCGGTTGGGATACGCAGTATTTT. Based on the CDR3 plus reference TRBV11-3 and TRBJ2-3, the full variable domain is EAGVVQSPRYKIIEKKQPVAFWCNPISGHNTLYWYLQNLGQGPELLIRYENEEAVDDSQLPKDRFSAERLKGVDSTLKIQPAELGDSAVYLCASSLSGWDTQYFGPGTRLTVL.

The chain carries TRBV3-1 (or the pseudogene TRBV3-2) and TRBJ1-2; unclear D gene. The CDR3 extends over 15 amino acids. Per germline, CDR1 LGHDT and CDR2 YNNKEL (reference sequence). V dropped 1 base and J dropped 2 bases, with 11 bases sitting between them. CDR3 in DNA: TGTGCCAGCAGCCAAGTGTTAGTCCCCAACTATGGCTACACCTTC. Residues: CASSQVLVPNYGYTF.

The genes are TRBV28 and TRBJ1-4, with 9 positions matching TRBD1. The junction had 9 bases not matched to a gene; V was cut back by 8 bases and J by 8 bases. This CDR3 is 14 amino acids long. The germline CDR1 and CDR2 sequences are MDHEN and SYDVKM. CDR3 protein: CASGIRDRDEKLFF. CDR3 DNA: TGTGCCAGCGGCATTCGGGACAGGGACGAAAAACTGTTTTTT.

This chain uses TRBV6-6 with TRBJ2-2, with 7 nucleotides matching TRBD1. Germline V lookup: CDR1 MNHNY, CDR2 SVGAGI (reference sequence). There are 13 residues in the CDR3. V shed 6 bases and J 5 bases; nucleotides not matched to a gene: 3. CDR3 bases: TGTGCCAGCAGCTTCAGGGGGACCGGGGAGCTGTTTTTT. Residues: CASSFRGTGELFF.

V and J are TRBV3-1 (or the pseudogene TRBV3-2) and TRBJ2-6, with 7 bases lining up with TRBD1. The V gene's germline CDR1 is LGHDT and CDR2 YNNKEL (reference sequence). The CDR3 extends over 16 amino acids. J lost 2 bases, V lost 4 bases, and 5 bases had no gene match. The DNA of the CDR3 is TGTGCCAGCAGCCGCCTCAGGGGGACTGGGGCCAACGTCCTGACTTTC. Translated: CASSRLRGTGANVLTF.

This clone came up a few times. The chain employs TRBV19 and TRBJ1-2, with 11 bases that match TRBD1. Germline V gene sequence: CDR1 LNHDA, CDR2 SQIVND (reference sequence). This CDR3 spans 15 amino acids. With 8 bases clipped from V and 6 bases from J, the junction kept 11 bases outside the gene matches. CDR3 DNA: TGTGCCAGTCAAATGGACAGGGGGCCTTCGGATGGCTACACCTTC. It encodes CASQMDRGPSDGYTF.

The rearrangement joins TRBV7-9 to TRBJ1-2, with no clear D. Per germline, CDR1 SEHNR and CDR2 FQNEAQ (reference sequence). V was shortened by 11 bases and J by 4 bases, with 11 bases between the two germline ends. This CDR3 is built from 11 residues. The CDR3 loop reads CAGQSTYGYTF. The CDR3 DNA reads TGTGCCGGCCAGTCAACCTATGGCTACACCTTC. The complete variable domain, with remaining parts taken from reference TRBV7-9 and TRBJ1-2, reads DTGVSQNPRHKITKRGQNVTFRCDPISEHNRLYWYRQTLGQGPEFLTYFQNEAQLEKSRLLSDRFSAERPKGSFSTLEIQRTEQGDSAMYLCAGQSTYGYTFGSGTRLTVV.

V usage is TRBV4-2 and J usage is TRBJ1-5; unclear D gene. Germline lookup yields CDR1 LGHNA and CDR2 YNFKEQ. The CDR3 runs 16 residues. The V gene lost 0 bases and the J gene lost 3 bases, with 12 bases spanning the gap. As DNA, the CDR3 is TGTGCCAGCAGCCAAGATCGGTTTGGAGCCAATCAGCCCCAGCATTTT. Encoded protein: CASSQDRFGANQPQHF.

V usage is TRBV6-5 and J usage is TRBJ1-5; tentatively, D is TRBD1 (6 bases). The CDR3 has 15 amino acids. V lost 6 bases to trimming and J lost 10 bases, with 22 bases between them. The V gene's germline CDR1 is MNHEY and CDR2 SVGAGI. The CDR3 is CASRIEQGPKTPQHF. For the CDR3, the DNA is TGTGCCAGCAGAATTGAACAGGGTCCCAAGACCCCCCAGCATTTT.

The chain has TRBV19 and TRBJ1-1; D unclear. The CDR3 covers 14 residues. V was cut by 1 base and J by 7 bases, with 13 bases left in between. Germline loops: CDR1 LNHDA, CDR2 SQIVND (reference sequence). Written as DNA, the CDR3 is TGTGCCAGTAGTATAGTGCGAGGTGAGGGTGAAGCTTTCTTT. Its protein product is CASSIVRGEGEAFF.

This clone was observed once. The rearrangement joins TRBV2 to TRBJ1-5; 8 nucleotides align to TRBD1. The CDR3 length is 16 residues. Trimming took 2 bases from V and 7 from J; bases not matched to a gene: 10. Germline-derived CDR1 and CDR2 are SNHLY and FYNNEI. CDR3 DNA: TGTGCCAGCAGTGAATTTTTGTCCAGGGGGCTCCAGCCCCAGCATTTT. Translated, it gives CASSEFLSRGLQPQHF.

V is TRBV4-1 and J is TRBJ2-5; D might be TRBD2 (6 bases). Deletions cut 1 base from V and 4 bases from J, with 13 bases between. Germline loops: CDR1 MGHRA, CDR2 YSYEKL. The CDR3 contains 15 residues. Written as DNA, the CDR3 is TGCGCCAGCAGCCAAGGCGGGGTCAGTGGAGAGACCCAGTACTTC. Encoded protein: CASSQGGVSGETQYF.

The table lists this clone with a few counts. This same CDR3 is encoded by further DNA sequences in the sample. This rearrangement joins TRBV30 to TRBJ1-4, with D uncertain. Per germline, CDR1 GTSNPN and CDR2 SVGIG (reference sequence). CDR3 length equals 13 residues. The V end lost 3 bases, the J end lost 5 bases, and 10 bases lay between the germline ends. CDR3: CAWSAGPNEKLFF. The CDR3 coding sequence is TGTGCCTGGAGCGCCGGTCCCAATGAAAAACTGTTTTTT.